Listed below are T cell receptor beta chains from one sample, sequenced in a study of shared clonotypes between healthy human individuals. Clones were sequenced by immunoSEQ multiplex PCR, and TCRdb holds only the in-frame ones, with some missing. The data hold some 700,000 clones, with roughly 88% observed a single time. The material sequenced was memory CD8+ T cells from PBMCs. Receptors were obtained from a man aged 18 to 35 in good health. Some clones in this sample may be carry-over from other donors' samples. The CDR3 runs from the conserved cysteine through the conserved F or W. D genes are given only for firm matches. The size of a clone is reported for some rows only, either as once, few or many, or as a class for expanded clones.

TGCGCCAGCAGCCACCGCCTGGGACAGGCCTACGAGCAGTACTTC | CASSHRLGQAYEQYF | . | TRBJ2-7 | TRBV4-3 | TRBD1
TGTGCCACCAGCGCTCGAACCGTGGGGGATGAGCAGTTCTTC | CATSARTVGDEQFF | . | TRBJ2-1 | TRBV15 | .
TGCGCCAGCAGTGATGGAGGGAATTATGGTGAAAAACTGTTTTTT | CASSDGGNYGEKLFF | . | TRBJ1-4 | TRBV10-1 | .
TGTGCCAGCAGCTTCGGGACAGGGGGCGACGGGGAGCTGTTTTTT | CASSFGTGGDGELFF | once | TRBJ2-2 | TRBV7-9 | TRBD1
TGTGCCAGTAGTATAGATGGGGGCGAGCAGTACTTC | CASSIDGGEQYF | . | TRBJ2-7 | TRBV19 | .
TGTGCCAGCAGTTTATGGGGACGGGTAGAGTTTGTAGGGGCCTCCTACGAGCAGTACTTC | CASSLWGRVEFVGASYEQYF | . | TRBJ2-7 | TRBV28 | .
TGTGCCAGCAGCGGACAGGGTTCGGCTGGCTACACCTTC | CASSGQGSAGYTF | . | TRBJ1-2 | TRBV9 | TRBD1
TGTGCCAGCAGTTGGGGAGCGGAAATTTGGAACACCGGGGAGCTGTTTTTT | CASSWGAEIWNTGELFF | few | TRBJ2-2 | TRBV27 | .
TGTGCCAGCAGCTTAGTTAGTCTAGTCGAGACCCAGTACTTC | CASSLVSLVETQYF | . | TRBJ2-5 | TRBV7-9 | .
TGTGCCAGCAGTTTTTGGTGGCAGGGTATATCCGGGGAGCTGTTTTTT | CASSFWWQGISGELFF | . | TRBJ2-2 | TRBV28 | .
TGTGCCAGCAGCCCTGATCCGGGGGCCTACAATGAGCAGTTCTTC | CASSPDPGAYNEQFF | . | TRBJ2-1 | TRBV7-3 | .
TGTGCCAGCAGCGGAGGACTAGCGGGAGGGAATGAGCAGTTCTTC | CASSGGLAGGNEQFF | . | TRBJ2-1 | TRBV9 | TRBD2
TGTGCCAGCAACAGGGGCACTGAAGCTTTCTTT | CASNRGTEAFF | . | TRBJ1-1 | TRBV25-1 | TRBD1
TGTGCCAGCACCTTCTTCCCGGCAGGAAACACCATATATTTT | CASTFFPAGNTIYF | . | TRBJ1-3 | TRBV28 | .
TGTGCCAGCAGCGTAGAGGTCGGGGGGACTGAAGCTTTCTTT | CASSVEVGGTEAFF | . | TRBJ1-1 | TRBV9 | .
TGTGCCAGCAGCCCAAGCTCCTACGAGCAGTACTTC | CASSPSSYEQYF | few | TRBJ2-7 | TRBV2 | .
TGTGCCAGCAGTCCAACAGGGGGCAATCAGCCCCAGCATTTT | CASSPTGGNQPQHF | . | TRBJ1-5 | TRBV27 | TRBD1
TGTGCCAGCGGTAGCGGATCCCCCTACAATGAGCAGTTCTTC | CASGSGSPYNEQFF | many | TRBJ2-1 | TRBV19 | .
TGTGCCAGCAGCGCCTCGCAGGGGTTCCAAGAGACCCAGTACTTC | CASSASQGFQETQYF | . | TRBJ2-5 | TRBV9 | .
TGTGCCAGCAGCTCTGGGACATCAACCTACGAGCAGTACTTC | CASSSGTSTYEQYF | . | TRBJ2-7 | TRBV7-2 | .
TGTGCCAGCTCACCCGACAGGGAGCAGTACGAGCAGTACTTC | CASSPDREQYEQYF | . | TRBJ2-7 | TRBV18 | TRBD1
TGTGCCAGCAGCCAAGTAGCTCTAGATACGCAGTATTTT | CASSQVALDTQYF | . | TRBJ2-3 | TRBV14 | .
TGCGCCAGCACCGAGAGGGCCCCGCTAGCGGGAGTACACACCGGGGAGCTGTTTTTT | CASTERAPLAGVHTGELFF | . | TRBJ2-2 | TRBV5-1 | TRBD2
TGTGCCAGCAGCCAAGAGGGGGGGCGCACAGATACGCAGTATTTT | CASSQEGGRTDTQYF | . | TRBJ2-3 | TRBV4-2 | .
TGTGCCAGCAGTTATTCCGAGGGCCCGGAGGGCTACACCTTC | CASSYSEGPEGYTF | . | TRBJ1-2 | TRBV6-5 | .
TGCAGCGTTTACAGGGGCCCAGATACGCAGTATTTT | CSVYRGPDTQYF | . | TRBJ2-3 | TRBV29-1 | TRBD1
TGTGCCAGTTCAGACTTACGCGAGCAGTACTTC | CASSDLREQYF | . | TRBJ2-7 | TRBV19 | .
TGTGCCAGCAGTTTATCTATAAGGGGGTGGGACCGGGCGCGGAATGTCTTCTTC | CASSLSIRGWDRARNVFF | . | TRBJ2-1 | TRBV28 | .
TGCGCCAGCAGCCCCTCTAGCGGAAGATACAATGAGCAGTTCTTC | CASSPSSGRYNEQFF | once | TRBJ2-1 | TRBV5-1 | TRBD2
TGTGCCAGCAGTTTGGACAGTCGATGGGATCAGCCCCAGCATTTT | CASSLDSRWDQPQHF | once | TRBJ1-5 | TRBV27 | .
TGCGCCAGCAGCCAAGGAAGGGCCATGAACACTGAAGCTTTCTTT | CASSQGRAMNTEAFF | . | TRBJ1-1 | TRBV4-3 | .
TGTGCCAGCAGCCAAGATTTCTCCTACGAGCAGTACTTC | CASSQDFSYEQYF | . | TRBJ2-7 | TRBV4-2 | .
TGTGCCAGCAGTTCCCCTACTAGACCAGATACGCAGTATTTT | CASSSPTRPDTQYF | . | TRBJ2-3 | TRBV28 | .
TGTGCCAGCAGCTTGGGCCCCCCGGGACAGGGGGCCTACGAGCAGTACTTC | CASSLGPPGQGAYEQYF | . | TRBJ2-7 | TRBV11-2 | TRBD1
TGCGCCAGCAGCTTGGCCCAGGGGGCGTGGAACATTCAGTACTTC | CASSLAQGAWNIQYF | . | TRBJ2-4 | TRBV5-1 | TRBD1
TGTGCCAGCAGTCAGACTCCGGCTGCGTACAATGAGCAGTTCTTC | CASSQTPAAYNEQFF | . | TRBJ2-1 | TRBV28 | .
TGTGCCAGCAGCCCGCCCCCGGGACTCCGTGCAACCTACGAGCAGTACTTC | CASSPPPGLRATYEQYF | . | TRBJ2-7 | TRBV13 | .
TGTGCCAGTAGTATCTCCCCGGGAGAGGGCAATGAGCAGTTCTTC | CASSISPGEGNEQFF | . | TRBJ2-1 | TRBV19 | .
TGCGCCAGCAGCCTCAGTTGGGGACATACGGCCCAGTACTTC | CASSLSWGHTAQYF | once | TRBJ2-5 | TRBV4-3 | .
TGTGCCAGCAGCTTAGATGGGCGGGGCCTATACAATGAGCAGTTCTTC | CASSLDGRGLYNEQFF | . | TRBJ2-1 | TRBV7-2 | .
TGTGCCAGCAGTCTGCGGGGGGGCGTGGGAGAAAAACTGTTTTTT | CASSLRGGVGEKLFF | . | TRBJ1-4 | TRBV28 | .